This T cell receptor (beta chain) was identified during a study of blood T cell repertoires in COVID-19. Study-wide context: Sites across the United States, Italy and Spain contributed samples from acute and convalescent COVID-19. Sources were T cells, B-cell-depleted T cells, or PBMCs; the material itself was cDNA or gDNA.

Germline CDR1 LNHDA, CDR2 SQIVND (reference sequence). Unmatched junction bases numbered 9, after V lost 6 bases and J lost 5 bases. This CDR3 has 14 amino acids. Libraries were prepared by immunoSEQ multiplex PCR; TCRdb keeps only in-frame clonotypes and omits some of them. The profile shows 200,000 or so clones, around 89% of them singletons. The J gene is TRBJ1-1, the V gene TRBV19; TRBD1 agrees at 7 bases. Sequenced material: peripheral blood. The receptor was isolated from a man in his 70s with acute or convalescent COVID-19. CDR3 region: CASSDRAQATEAFF. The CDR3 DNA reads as TGTGCCAGTAGCGACAGGGCCCAAGCGACTGAAGCTTTCTTT.